Listed below are T cell receptor beta chains from one sample, sequenced in a study of blood T cell repertoires in COVID-19. Some clones are missing from TCRdb's copy, which holds only in-frame ones; the method was immunoSEQ multiplex PCR. The repertoire consists of some 240,000 clones, with about 80% occurring once and the leading ten covering around 3.6%. Sequencing used PBMCs or T cells enriched from blood (not recorded which). These receptors all come from a man in his forties or fifties who had recovered from COVID-19. CDR3s include the opening cysteine and the closing phenylalanine or tryptophan. The order of the fields is J gene, CDR3 length, D gene, V gene, clone size, CDR3 DNA, CDR3 protein. A D gene is named only where the DNA matches it firmly. Clone size appears in some rows only: once, few, many, or a class for an expanded clone.

J: TRBJ1-3
length: 15
D: -
V: TRBV15
size: -
DNA: TGTGCCACCAGTCCACGGCAGGGCGCTGGAAACACCATATATTTT
CDR3: CATSPRQGAGNTIYF

J: TRBJ2-7
length: 16
D: TRBD2
V: TRBV4-3
size: -
DNA: TGCGCCAGCAGCCACTCACTAGCGGGAGGGCCCCACGAGCAGTACTTC
CDR3: CASSHSLAGGPHEQYF

J: TRBJ1-2
length: 14
D: -
V: TRBV5-1
size: -
DNA: TGCGCCAGCAGCTTGGGGGATCGGGGCTATGGCTACACCTTC
CDR3: CASSLGDRGYGYTF

J: TRBJ2-3
length: 14
D: -
V: TRBV11-3
size: -
DNA: TGTGCCAGCAGCCCCGGGCTAGCGAGAGATACGCAGTATTTT
CDR3: CASSPGLARDTQYF

J: TRBJ2-7
length: 15
D: TRBD2
V: TRBV14
size: -
DNA: TGTGCCAGCAGCCAAGATCGACTAGCGTCCGGCGAGCAGTACTTC
CDR3: CASSQDRLASGEQYF

J: TRBJ1-1
length: 12
D: TRBD1
V: TRBV29-1
size: -
DNA: TGCAGCGTTCAACAGGGGACGACTGAAGCTTTCTTT
CDR3: CSVQQGTTEAFF

J: TRBJ1-2
length: 13
D: -
V: TRBV12-3/TRBV12-4
size: -
DNA: TGTGCCAGCAAGAACAGCGGGGACTATGGCTACACCTTC
CDR3: CASKNSGDYGYTF

J: TRBJ2-5
length: 18
D: TRBD2
V: TRBV14
size: -
DNA: TGTGCCAGCAGCCTCGGCCGGCGGGCGGGAGGTCTCCAAGAGACCCAGTACTTC
CDR3: CASSLGRRAGGLQETQYF

J: TRBJ2-3
length: 16
D: TRBD1
V: TRBV29-1
size: -
DNA: TGCAGCGTTGAAGATCAGAGGGGACAGGGATCAGATACGCAGTATTTT
CDR3: CSVEDQRGQGSDTQYF

J: TRBJ1-2
length: 12
D: TRBD1
V: TRBV2
size: many
DNA: TGTGCCACCAGGGGACAGCTTTATGGCTACACCTTC
CDR3: CATRGQLYGYTF

J: TRBJ2-5
length: 15
D: TRBD2
V: TRBV3-1/TRBV3-2
size: -
DNA: TGTGCCAGCAGCCAAGGGCGCGGGTGGGAGGGGACCCAGTACTTC
CDR3: CASSQGRGWEGTQYF

J: TRBJ2-7
length: 13
D: -
V: TRBV5-1
size: many
DNA: TGCGCCAGCAGACAGGGTCAATCCTACGAGCAGTACTTC
CDR3: CASRQGQSYEQYF

J: TRBJ2-7
length: 14
D: -
V: TRBV5-6
size: -
DNA: TGTGCCAGCAGCTTGCACGGGGGGCCCTACGAGCAGTACTTC
CDR3: CASSLHGGPYEQYF

J: TRBJ1-1
length: 13
D: -
V: TRBV2
size: -
DNA: TGTGCCAGCAGATTTGTCGTGAACACTGAAGCTTTCTTT
CDR3: CASRFVVNTEAFF

J: TRBJ2-7
length: 15
D: TRBD2
V: TRBV19
size: -
DNA: TGTGCCAGTAGTATTGCGTGGGAGGGCCCCTACGAGCAGTACTTC
CDR3: CASSIAWEGPYEQYF

J: TRBJ1-1
length: 14
D: TRBD1
V: TRBV5-4
size: -
DNA: TGTGCCAGCAGCTTGGGGGGAACAGGGGTTGAAGCTTTCTTT
CDR3: CASSLGGTGVEAFF